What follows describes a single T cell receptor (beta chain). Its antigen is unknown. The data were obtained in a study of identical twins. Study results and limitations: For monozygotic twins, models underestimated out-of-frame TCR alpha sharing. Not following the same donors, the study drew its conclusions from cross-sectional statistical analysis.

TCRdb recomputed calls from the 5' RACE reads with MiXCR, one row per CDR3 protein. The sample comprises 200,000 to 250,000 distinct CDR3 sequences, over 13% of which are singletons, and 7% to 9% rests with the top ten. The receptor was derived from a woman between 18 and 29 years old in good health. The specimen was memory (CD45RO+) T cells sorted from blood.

CDR3 loop: CASSLEGLAGGRTYTQYF. In nucleotides, the CDR3 is TGTGCCAGCAGCTTAGAGGGACTAGCGGGAGGTCGCACGTATACGCAGTATTTT. V and J are TRBV7-6 and TRBJ2-3; 15 bases match TRBD2. V lost 1 base to trimming and J lost 7 bases; unmatched junction nucleotides: 9. CDR1 and CDR2 from the germline V gene are SGHVS and FNYEAQ. This CDR3 spans 18 amino acids.